The T cell receptor (beta chain) under discussion was sequenced for a study of persistence of HIV-infected CD4 T cells. Stimulation used 9 to 10 ug/mL lysate from CMV-infected fibroblasts. CD40L-negative CD69-negative CD45RO-high memory CD4+ T cells were sorted as populations depleted of antigen-responding cells. Sequencing used immunoSEQ version 4 in survey mode. Method: immunoSEQ multiplex PCR; TCRdb's copy keeps in-frame clones and lacks some. Of tens of thousands of clones listed, roughly 78% are singletons. With respect to this clone: Its antigen remains unidentified.

V dropped 2 bases and J dropped 2 bases, with 7 bases sitting between them. The germline CDR1 and CDR2 sequences are MNHEY and SVGEGT. The CDR3 covers 13 residues. The J gene is TRBJ2-7, the V gene TRBV6-2 or TRBV6-3; no clear D. Here the sequenced sample was CD4+ T cells sorted from PBMCs after roughly 19-hour stimulation, taken from a patient who received antiretroviral therapy. This TCR derives from an adult man with HIV who was CMV-seropositive. CDR3 protein: CASSYGIAYEQYF. The DNA of the CDR3 is TGTGCCAGCAGTTACGGCATAGCCTACGAGCAGTACTTC.